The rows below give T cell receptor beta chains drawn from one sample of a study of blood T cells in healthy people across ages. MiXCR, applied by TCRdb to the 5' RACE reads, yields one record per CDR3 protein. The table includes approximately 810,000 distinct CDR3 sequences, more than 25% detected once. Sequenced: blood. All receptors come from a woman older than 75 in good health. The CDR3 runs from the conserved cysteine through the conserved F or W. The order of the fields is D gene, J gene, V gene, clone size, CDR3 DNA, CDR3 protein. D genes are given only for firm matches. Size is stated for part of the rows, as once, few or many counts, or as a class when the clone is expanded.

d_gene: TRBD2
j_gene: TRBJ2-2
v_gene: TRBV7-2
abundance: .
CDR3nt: TGTGCCAGCAGCTTAGAGCCGCGGGGGGGCAACACCGGGGAGCTGTTTTTT
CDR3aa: CASSLEPRGGNTGELFF

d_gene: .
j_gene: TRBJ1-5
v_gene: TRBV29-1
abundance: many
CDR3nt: TGCAGCGTTGAAGAAAATTTTGAGGGTCTGCGGAATCAGCCCCAGCATTTT
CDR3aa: CSVEENFEGLRNQPQHF

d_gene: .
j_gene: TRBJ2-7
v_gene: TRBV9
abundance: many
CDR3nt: TGTGCCAGCAGCGTCGCCGGGCATGGGTACGAGCAGTACTTC
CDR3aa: CASSVAGHGYEQYF

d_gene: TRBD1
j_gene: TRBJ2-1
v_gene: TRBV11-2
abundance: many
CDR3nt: TGTGCCAGCAGCCTAAGACAGGGACAACCGAGGTACAATGAGCAGTTCTTC
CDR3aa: CASSLRQGQPRYNEQFF

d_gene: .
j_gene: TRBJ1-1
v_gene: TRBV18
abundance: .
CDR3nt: TGTGCCAGCTCACCGACGGGGGCGGTGACTGAAGCTTTCTTT
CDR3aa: CASSPTGAVTEAFF

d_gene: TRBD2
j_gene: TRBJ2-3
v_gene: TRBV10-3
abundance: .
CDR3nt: TGTGCCATCAGTATGGGAGGGTCCACAGATACGCAGTATTTT
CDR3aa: CAISMGGSTDTQYF

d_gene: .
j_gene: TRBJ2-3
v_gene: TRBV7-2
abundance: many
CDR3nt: TGTGCCAGCAGCCCAAGTAGACTGGGCACAGATACGCAGTATTTT
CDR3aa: CASSPSRLGTDTQYF

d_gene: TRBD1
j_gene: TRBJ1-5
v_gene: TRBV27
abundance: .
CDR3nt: TGTGTCAGTTTTTCCCCTAGTACAGGGGGGAGCAATCAGCCCCAGCATTTT
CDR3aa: CVSFSPSTGGSNQPQHF

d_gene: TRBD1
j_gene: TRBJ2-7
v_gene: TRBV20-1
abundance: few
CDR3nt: TGCAGTGCTGGAAGCGACAGGGGTCGGGGACCCACCTACGAGCAGTACTTC
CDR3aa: CSAGSDRGRGPTYEQYF

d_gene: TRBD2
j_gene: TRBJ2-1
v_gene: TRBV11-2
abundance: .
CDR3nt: TGTGCCAGCAGCCCAGAGACACTAGCGGGGATATTCTATGAGCAGTTCTTC
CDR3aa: CASSPETLAGIFYEQFF

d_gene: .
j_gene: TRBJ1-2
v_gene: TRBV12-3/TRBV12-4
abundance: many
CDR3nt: TGTGCCAGCAGCGGTGGAGCACCGAAGATCAACTATGGCTACACCTTC
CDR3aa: CASSGGAPKINYGYTF

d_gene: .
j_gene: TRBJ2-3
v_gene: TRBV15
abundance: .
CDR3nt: TGTGCCACCAGCAGAGATTGGCGCCGCACAGATACGCAGTATTTT
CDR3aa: CATSRDWRRTDTQYF

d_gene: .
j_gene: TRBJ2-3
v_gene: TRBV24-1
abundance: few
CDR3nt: TGTGCCACCACGCGGGGGCCTAGCACAGATACGCAGTATTTT
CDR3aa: CATTRGPSTDTQYF

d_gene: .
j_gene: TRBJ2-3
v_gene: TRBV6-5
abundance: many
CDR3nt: TGTGCCAGCAGTTACTCGCGGGGTAGAGATACGCAGTATTTT
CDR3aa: CASSYSRGRDTQYF

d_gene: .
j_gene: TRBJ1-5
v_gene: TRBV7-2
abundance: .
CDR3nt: TGTGCCAGCAGCCGATTTGACATACCCAATCAGCCCCAGCATTTT
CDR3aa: CASSRFDIPNQPQHF

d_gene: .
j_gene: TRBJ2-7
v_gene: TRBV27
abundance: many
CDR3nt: TGTGCCAGCAGAGGTGGCGGGGGCACCTGGGGCGAGCAGTACTTC
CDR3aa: CASRGGGGTWGEQYF

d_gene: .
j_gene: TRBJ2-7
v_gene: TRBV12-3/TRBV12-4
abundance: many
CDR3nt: TGTGCCAGCAGTAGGGCCTCTACAGGTTCCTTCTACGAGCAGTACTTC
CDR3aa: CASSRASTGSFYEQYF

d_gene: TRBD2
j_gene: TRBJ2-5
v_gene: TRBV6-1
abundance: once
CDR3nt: TGTGCCAGCAGTGAAGCTTACTACATGAAGCGGGGGGGATACAATGAGCAGTACTTC
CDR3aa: CASSEAYYMKRGGYNEQYF

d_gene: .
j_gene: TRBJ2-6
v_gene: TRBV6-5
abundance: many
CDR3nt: TGTGCCAGCAGTTCATACCACTCTGGGGCCAACGTCCTGACTTTC
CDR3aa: CASSSYHSGANVLTF

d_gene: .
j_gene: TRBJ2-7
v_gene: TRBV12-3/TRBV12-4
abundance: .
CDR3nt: TGTGCCAGCAGTTTAGGACAGCCTCTCTCCTACGAGCAGTACTTC
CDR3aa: CASSLGQPLSYEQYF

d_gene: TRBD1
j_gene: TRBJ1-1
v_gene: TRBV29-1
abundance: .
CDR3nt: TGCAGCGTTGAAGATTCTGCAGGGGGGACTGAAGCTTTCTTT
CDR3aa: CSVEDSAGGTEAFF

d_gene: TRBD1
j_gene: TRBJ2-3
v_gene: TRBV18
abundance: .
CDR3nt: TGTGCCAGCCGGGGGTCCACGCGGGGACAGGGAACAGATACGCAGTATTTT
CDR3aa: CASRGSTRGQGTDTQYF